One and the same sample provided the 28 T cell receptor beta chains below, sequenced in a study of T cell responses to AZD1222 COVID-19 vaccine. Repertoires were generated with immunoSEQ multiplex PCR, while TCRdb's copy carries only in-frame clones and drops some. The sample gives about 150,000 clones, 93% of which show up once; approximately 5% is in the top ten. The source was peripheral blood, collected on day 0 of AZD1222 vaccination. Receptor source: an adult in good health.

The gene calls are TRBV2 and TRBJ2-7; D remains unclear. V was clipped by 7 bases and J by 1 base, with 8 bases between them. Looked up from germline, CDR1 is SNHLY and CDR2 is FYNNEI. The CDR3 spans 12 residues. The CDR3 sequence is CASTRDSYEQYF. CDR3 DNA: TGTGCCAGCACAAGGGATTCCTACGAGCAGTACTTC.

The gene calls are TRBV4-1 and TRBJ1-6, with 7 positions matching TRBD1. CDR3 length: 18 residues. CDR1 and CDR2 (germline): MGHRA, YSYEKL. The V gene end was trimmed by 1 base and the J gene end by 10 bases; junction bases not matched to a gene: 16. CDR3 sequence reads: CASSQAPDKGPRGSPLHF. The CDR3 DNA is TGCGCCAGCAGCCAAGCCCCGGACAAAGGCCCCAGGGGGTCACCCCTCCACTTT.

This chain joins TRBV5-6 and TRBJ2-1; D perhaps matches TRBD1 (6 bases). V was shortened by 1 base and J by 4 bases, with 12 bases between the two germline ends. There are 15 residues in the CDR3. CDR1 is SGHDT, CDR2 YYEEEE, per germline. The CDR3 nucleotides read TGTGCCAGCAGCTTGCTCGACAGGTCATACAATGAGCAGTTCTTC. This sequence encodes CASSLLDRSYNEQFF. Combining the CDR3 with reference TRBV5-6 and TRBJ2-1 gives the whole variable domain DAGVTQSPTHLIKTRGQQVTLRCSPKSGHDTVSWYQQALGQGPQFIFQYYEEEERQRGNFPDRFSGHQFPNYSSELNVNALLLGDSALYLCASSLLDRSYNEQFFGPGTRLTVL.

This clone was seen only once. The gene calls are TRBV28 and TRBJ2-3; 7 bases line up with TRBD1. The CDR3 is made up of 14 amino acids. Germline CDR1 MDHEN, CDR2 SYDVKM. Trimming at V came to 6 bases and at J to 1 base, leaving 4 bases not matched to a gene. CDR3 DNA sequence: TGTGCCAGCAGGCCACAGGGGCGCACAGATACGCAGTATTTT. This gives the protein CASRPQGRTDTQYF.

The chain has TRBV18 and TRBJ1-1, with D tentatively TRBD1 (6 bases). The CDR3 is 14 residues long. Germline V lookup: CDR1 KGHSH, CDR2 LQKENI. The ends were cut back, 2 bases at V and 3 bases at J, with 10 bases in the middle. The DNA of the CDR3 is TGTGCCAGCTCACCAACCAGACAGGACACTGAAGCTTTCTTT. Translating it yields CASSPTRQDTEAFF.

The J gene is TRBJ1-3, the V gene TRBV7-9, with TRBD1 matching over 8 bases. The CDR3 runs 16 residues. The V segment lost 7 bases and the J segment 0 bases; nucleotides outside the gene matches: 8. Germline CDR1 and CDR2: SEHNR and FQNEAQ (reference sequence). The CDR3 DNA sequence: TGTGCCAGCACCGGGGACAGGTCAGACTCTGGAAACACCATATATTTT. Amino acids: CASTGDRSDSGNTIYF. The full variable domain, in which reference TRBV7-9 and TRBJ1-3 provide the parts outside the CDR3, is DTGVSQNPRHKITKRGQNVTFRCDPISEHNRLYWYRQTLGQGPEFLTYFQNEAQLEKSRLLSDRFSAERPKGSFSTLEIQRTEQGDSAMYLCASTGDRSDSGNTIYFGEGSWLTVV.

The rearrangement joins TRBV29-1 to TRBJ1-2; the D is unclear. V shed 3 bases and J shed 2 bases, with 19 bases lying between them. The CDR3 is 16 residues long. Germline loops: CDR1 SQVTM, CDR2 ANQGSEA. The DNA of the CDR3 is TGCAGCGTTGATGAACCGCCGCCGGTGTCAAACTATGGCTACACCTTC. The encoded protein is CSVDEPPPVSNYGYTF.

This CDR3 reads CASSLDPSKNEKLFF. CDR3 DNA sequence: TGTGCCAGCAGCTTGGATCCCAGCAAGAATGAAAAACTGTTTTTT. The rearrangement joins TRBV5-5 to TRBJ1-4; D is ambiguous. CDR3 length equals 15 residues. Trimming shortened V by 0 bases and J by 5 bases, and 11 bases separated the two germline ends. The V gene's germline CDR1 is SGHKS and CDR2 YYEKEE (reference sequence).

The DNA of the CDR3 is TGTGCCAGCAGCCAGGAGTTGGACGGGAGATCTGAGCAGTTCTTC. It yields the protein CASSQELDGRSEQFF. This chain joins TRBV5-4 and TRBJ2-1; D might be TRBD2 (6 bases). Germline-derived CDR1 and CDR2 are SGHNT and YYREEE (reference sequence). Trimming cost V 4 bases and J 9 bases, with 20 bases left between them. There are 15 residues in the CDR3. The variable domain in full, with the rest retrieved from reference TRBV5-4 and TRBJ2-1, is ETGVTQSPTHLIKTRGQQVTLRCSSQSGHNTVSWYQQALGQGPQFIFQYYREEENGRGNFPPRFSGLQFPNYSSELNVNALELDDSALYLCASSQELDGRSEQFFGPGTRLTVL.

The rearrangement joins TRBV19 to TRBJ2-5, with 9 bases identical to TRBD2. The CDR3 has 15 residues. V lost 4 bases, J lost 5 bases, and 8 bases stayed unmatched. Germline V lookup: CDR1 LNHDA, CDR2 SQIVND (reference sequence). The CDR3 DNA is TGTGCCAGTAGTACTATAGCGGGAGAGGCGGAGACCCAGTACTTC. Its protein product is CASSTIAGEAETQYF.

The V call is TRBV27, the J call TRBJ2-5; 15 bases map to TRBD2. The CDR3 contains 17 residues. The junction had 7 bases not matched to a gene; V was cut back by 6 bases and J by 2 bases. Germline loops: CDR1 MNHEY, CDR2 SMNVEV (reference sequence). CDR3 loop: CASRDLGLAGGQETQYF. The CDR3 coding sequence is TGTGCCAGCAGGGATTTAGGACTAGCGGGAGGGCAAGAGACCCAGTACTTC.

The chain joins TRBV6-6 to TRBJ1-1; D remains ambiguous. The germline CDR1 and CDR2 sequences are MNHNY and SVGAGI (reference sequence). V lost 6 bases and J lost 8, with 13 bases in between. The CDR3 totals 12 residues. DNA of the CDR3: TGTGCCAGCAGCCTAGAGGGTGGGGAAGCTTTCTTT. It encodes CASSLEGGEAFF.

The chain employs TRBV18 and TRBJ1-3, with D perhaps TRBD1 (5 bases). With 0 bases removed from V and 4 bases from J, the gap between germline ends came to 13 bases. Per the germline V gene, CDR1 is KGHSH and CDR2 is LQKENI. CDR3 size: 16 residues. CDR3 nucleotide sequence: TGTGCCAGCTCACCACCTTTCAGGGAGAAGGGAAACACCATATATTTT. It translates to CASSPPFREKGNTIYF.

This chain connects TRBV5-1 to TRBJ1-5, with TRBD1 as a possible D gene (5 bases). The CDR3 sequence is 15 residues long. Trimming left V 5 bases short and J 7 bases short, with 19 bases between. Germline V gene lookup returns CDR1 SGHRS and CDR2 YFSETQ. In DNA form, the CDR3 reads TGCGCCAGCAGTCCGATCCCGGGGGGGGGACAGCCCCAGCATTTT. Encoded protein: CASSPIPGGGQPQHF.

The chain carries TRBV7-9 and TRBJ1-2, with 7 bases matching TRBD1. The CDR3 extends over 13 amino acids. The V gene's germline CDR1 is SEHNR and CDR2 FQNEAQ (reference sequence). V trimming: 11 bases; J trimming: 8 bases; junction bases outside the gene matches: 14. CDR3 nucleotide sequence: TGTGCCGGGGTCCGCCCGGGACAGCCGGGCTACACCTTC. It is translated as CAGVRPGQPGYTF.

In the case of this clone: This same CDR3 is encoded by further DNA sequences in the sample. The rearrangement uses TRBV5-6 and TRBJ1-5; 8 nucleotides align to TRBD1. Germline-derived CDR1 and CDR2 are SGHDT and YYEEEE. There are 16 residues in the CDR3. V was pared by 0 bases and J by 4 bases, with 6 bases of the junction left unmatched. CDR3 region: CASSLGAGGGNQPQHF. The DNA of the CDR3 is TGTGCCAGCAGCTTGGGTGCAGGGGGCGGAAATCAGCCCCAGCATTTT.

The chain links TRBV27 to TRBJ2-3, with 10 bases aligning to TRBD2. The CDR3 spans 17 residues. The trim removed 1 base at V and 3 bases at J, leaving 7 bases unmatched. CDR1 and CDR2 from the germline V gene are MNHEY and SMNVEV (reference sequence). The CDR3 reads CASSLFSSGSLTDTQYF. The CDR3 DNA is TGTGCCAGCAGTTTATTTTCTAGCGGGAGTTTAACAGATACGCAGTATTTT.

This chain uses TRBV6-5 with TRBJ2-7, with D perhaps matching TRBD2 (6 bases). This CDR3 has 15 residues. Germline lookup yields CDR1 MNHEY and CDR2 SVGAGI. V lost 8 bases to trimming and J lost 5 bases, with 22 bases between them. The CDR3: CASDPLRGTSDEQYF. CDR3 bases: TGTGCCAGCGATCCTTTGCGGGGTACATCGGACGAGCAGTACTTC.

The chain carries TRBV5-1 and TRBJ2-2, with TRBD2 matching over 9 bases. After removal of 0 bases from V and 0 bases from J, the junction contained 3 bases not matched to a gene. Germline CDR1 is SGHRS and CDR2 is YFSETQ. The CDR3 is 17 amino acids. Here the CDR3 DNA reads TGCGCCAGCAGCTTGGGACTAGCGGAGACGAACACCGGGGAGCTGTTTTTT. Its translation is CASSLGLAETNTGELFF.

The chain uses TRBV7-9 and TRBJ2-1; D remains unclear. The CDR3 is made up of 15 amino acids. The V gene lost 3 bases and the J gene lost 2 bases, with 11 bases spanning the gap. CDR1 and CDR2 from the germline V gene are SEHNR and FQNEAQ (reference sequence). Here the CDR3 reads CASSFGAYPYNEQFF. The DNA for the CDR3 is TGTGCCAGCAGCTTCGGTGCTTATCCCTACAATGAGCAGTTCTTC.

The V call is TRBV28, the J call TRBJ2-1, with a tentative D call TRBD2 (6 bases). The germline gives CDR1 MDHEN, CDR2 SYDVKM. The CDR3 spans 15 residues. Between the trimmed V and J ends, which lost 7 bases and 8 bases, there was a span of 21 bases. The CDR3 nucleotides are TGTGCCAGCACCCGACCCGGGGACTCCCGTGATGAGCAGTTCTTC. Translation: CASTRPGDSRDEQFF.

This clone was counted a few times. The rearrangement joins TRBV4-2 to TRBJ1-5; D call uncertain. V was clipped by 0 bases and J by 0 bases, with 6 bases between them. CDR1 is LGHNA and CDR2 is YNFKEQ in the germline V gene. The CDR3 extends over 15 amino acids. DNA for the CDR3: TGTGCCAGCAGCCAAGAACGGTATAGCAATCAGCCCCAGCATTTT. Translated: CASSQERYSNQPQHF.

The CDR3 region has the DNA TGTGCCAGCACCAGGGACAGCTCCTACGAGCAGTACTTC. It encodes CASTRDSSYEQYF. The rearrangement joins TRBV6-6 to TRBJ2-7, with 7 bases aligning to TRBD1. Trimming took 7 bases from V and 0 from J; bases not matched to a gene: 3. Germline V lookup: CDR1 MNHNY, CDR2 SVGAGI (reference sequence). This CDR3 is 13 amino acids long.

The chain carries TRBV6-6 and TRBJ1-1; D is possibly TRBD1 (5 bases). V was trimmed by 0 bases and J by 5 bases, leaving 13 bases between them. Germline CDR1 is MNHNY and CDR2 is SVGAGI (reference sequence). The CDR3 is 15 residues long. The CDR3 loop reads CASSYSQGGGTEAFF. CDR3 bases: TGTGCCAGCAGTTACTCGCAGGGAGGAGGAACTGAAGCTTTCTTT.

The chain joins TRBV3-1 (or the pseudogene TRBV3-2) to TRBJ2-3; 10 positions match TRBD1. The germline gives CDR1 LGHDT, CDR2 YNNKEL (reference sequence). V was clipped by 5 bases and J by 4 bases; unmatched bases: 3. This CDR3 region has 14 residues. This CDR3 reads CASSAGTGADTQYF. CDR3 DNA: TGTGCCAGCAGCGCAGGGACAGGGGCAGATACGCAGTATTTT.

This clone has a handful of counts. CDR3 amino acids: CASSLRIRATNEKLFF. As DNA, the CDR3 is TGTGCCAGCAGTTTAAGGATCCGTGCAACTAATGAAAAACTGTTTTTT. The genes are TRBV28 and TRBJ1-4; D remains ambiguous. This CDR3 spans 16 amino acids. Trimming took off 2 bases at V and 0 bases at J, with 10 bases between the two ends. The V gene's germline CDR1 is MDHEN and CDR2 SYDVKM.

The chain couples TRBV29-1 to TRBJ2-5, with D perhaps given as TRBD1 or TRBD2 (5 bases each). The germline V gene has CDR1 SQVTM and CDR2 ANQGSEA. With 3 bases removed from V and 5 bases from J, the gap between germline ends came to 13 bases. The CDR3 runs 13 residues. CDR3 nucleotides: TGCAGCGTTGAGGGGGTCCGAGGGGAGACCCAGTACTTC. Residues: CSVEGVRGETQYF.

The CDR3 DNA is TGCGCCAGCAGCCAAGAGTTAGTGGGGTACGAGCAGTACTTC. This translates into CASSQELVGYEQYF. The chain employs TRBV4-1 and TRBJ2-7; no clear D. Germline CDR1 MGHRA, CDR2 YSYEKL. The ends were cut back, 0 bases at V and 4 bases at J, with 10 bases in the middle. There are 14 residues in the CDR3.